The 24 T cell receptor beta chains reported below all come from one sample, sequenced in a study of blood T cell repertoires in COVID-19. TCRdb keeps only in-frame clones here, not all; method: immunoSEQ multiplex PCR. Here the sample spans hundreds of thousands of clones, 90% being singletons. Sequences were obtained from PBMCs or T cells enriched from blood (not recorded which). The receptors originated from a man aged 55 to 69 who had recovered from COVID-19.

In nucleotides, the CDR3 is TGTGCCAGCCGGGGACAGGGAATCAGAACCGGGGAGCTGTTTTTT. Translating gives CASRGQGIRTGELFF. The chain links TRBV2 to TRBJ2-2; TRBD1 matches 9 bases. V gave up 8 bases and J gave up 5 bases; unmatched junction bases: 9. CDR1 SNHLY and CDR2 FYNNEI come from the germline V gene. The CDR3 is 15 residues long.

DNA for the CDR3: TGTGCCAGCAGCTTAGACTCGCGCGGGGGTTCGATCGATGAGCAGTTCTTC. Its translation is CASSLDSRGGSIDEQFF. The V and J genes are TRBV11-3 and TRBJ2-1; 7 bases are shared with TRBD2. Losses at the gene ends were 0 bases for V and 8 bases for J; bases not matched to a gene: 13. Germline-derived CDR1 and CDR2 are SGHNT and YENEEA. The CDR3 spans 17 residues.

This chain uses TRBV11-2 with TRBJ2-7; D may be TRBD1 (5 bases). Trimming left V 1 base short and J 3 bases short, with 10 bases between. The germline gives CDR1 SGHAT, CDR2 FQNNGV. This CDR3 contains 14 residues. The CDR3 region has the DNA TGTGCCAGCAGCTTAGGGGGCGAACTCTACGAGCAGTACTTC. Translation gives CASSLGGELYEQYF.

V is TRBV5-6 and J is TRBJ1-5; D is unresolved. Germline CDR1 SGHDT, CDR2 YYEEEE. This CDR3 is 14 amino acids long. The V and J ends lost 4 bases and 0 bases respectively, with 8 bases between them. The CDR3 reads CASSISYSNQPQHF. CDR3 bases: TGTGCCAGCAGCATCTCTTATAGCAATCAGCCCCAGCATTTT.

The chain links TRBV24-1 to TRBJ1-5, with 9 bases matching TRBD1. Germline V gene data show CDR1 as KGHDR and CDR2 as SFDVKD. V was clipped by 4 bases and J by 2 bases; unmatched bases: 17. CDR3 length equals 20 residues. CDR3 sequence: CATSEAPGTGRLGRNQPQHF. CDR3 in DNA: TGTGCCACCAGTGAAGCGCCCGGGACAGGGCGTCTCGGGCGCAATCAGCCCCAGCATTTT.

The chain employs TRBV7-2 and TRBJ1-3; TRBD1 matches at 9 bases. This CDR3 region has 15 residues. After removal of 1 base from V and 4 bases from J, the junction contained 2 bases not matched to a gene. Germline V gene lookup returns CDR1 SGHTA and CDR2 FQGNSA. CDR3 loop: CASSLDRGPGNTIYF. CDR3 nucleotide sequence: TGTGCCAGCAGCTTAGACAGGGGGCCCGGAAACACCATATATTTT.

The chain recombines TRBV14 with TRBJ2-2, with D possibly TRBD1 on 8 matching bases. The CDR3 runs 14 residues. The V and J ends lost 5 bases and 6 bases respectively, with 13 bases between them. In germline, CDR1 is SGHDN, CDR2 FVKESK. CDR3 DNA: TGTGCCAGCAGCTTCACAGGGGGGGCCGGGGAGCTGTTTTTT. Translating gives CASSFTGGAGELFF.

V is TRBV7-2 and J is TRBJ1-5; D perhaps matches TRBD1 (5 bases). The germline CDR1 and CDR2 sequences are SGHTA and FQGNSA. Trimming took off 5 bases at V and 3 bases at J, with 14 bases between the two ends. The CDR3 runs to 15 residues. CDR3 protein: CASSQSGQVNQPQHF. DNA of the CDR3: TGTGCCAGCAGCCAATCCGGACAAGTCAATCAGCCCCAGCATTTT.

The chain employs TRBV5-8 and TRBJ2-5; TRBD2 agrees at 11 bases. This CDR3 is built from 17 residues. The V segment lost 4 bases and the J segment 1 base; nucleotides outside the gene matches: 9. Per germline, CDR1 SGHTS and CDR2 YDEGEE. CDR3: CASSTLLLAGVQETQYF. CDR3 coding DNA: TGTGCCAGCAGCACGCTTCTACTAGCGGGGGTCCAAGAGACCCAGTACTTC.

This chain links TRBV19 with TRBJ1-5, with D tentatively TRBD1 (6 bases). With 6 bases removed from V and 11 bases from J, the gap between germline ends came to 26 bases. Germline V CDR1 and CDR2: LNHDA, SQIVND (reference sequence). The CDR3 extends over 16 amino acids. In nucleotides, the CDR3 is TGTGCCAGTAGCCACGGACAGCATCATACAACTTCCACCCAGCATTTT. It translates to CASSHGQHHTTSTQHF.

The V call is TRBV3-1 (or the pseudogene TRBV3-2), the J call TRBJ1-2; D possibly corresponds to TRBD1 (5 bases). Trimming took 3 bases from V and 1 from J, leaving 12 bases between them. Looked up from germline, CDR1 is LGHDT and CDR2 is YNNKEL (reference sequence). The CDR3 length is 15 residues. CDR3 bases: TGTGCCAGCAGCCATGATGGCAGGGTTAACTATGGCTACACCTTC. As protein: CASSHDGRVNYGYTF.

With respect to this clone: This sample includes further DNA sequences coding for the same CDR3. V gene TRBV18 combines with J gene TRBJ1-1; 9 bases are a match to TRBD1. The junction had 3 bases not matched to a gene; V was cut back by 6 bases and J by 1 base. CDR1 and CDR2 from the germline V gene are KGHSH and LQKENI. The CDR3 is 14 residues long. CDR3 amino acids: CASSPGQGNTEAFF. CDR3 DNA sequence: TGTGCCAGCTCGCCGGGACAGGGGAACACTGAAGCTTTCTTT.

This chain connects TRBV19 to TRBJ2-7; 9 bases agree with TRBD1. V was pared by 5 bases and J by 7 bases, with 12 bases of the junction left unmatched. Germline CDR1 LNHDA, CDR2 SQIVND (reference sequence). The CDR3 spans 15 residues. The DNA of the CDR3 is TGTGCCAGTAGTGTACAGGGGGCGCGTCTGGGAGAGCAGTACTTC. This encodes CASSVQGARLGEQYF.

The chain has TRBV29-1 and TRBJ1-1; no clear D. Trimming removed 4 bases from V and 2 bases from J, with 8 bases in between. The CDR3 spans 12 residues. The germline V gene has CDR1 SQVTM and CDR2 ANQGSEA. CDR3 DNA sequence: TGCAGCGTTGGGCAGGCCAACACTGAAGCTTTCTTT. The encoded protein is CSVGQANTEAFF.

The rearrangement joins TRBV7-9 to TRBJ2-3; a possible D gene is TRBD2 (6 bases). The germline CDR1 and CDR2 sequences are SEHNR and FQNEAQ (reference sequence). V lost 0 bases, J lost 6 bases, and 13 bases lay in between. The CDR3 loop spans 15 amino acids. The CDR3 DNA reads TGTGCCAGCAGCTTAGCCGGGACTCCGACCGATACGCAGTATTTT. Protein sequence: CASSLAGTPTDTQYF.

The CDR3 here is CASSLSSGSGSTQYF. DNA of the CDR3: TGTGCCAGCTCACTCTCGTCTGGTAGCGGGAGTACGCAGTATTTT. This chain connects TRBV18 to TRBJ2-3; 9 bases are shared with TRBD2. Germline CDR1 is KGHSH and CDR2 is LQKENI. The CDR3 extends over 15 amino acids. V shed 4 bases and J 8 bases; nucleotides not matched to a gene: 10.

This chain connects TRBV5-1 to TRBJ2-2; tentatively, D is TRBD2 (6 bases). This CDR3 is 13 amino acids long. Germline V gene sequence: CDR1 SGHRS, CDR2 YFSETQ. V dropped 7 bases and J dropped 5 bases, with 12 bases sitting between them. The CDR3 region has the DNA TGCGCCAGCCTACAAGGAGGGACCGGGGAGCTGTTTTTT. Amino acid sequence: CASLQGGTGELFF.

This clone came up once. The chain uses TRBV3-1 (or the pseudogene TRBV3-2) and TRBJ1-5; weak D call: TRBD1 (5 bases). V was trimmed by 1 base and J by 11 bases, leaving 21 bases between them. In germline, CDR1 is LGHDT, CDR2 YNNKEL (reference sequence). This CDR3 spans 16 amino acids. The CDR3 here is CASSQGDWGTVASQHF. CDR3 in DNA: TGTGCCAGCAGCCAAGGGGATTGGGGCACCGTGGCATCCCAGCATTTT.

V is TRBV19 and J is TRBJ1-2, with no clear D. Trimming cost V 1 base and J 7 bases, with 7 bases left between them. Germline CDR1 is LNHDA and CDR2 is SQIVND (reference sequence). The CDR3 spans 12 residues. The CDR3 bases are TGTGCCAGTAGTATAGCCCGGAGTGGCTACACCTTC. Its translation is CASSIARSGYTF.

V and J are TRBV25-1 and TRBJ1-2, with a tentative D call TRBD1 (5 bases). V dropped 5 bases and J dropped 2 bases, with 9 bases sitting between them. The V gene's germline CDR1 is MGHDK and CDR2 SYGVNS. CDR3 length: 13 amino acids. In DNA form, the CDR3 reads TGTGCCAGCAGTTTGACAGAAAACTATGGCTACACCTTC. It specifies CASSLTENYGYTF.

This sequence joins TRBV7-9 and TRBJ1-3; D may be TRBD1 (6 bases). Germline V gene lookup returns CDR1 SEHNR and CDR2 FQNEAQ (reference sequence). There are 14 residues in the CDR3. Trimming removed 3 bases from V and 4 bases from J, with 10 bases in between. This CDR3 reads CASSFAGVGNTIYF. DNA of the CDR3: TGTGCCAGCAGCTTTGCAGGGGTCGGAAACACCATATATTTT. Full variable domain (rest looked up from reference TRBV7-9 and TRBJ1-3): DTGVSQNPRHKITKRGQNVTFRCDPISEHNRLYWYRQTLGQGPEFLTYFQNEAQLEKSRLLSDRFSAERPKGSFSTLEIQRTEQGDSAMYLCASSFAGVGNTIYFGEGSWLTVV.

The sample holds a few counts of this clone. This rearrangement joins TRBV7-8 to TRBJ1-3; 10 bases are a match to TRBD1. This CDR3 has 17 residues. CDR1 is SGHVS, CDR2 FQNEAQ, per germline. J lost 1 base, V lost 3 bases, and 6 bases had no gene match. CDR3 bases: TGTGCCAGCAGCTTTGACAGGGGGCTTAATTCTGGAAACACCATATATTTT. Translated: CASSFDRGLNSGNTIYF. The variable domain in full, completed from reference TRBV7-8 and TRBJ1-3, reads GAGVSQSPRYKVAKRGQDVALRCDPISGHVSLFWYQQALGQGPEFLTYFQNEAQLDKSGLPSDRFFAERPEGSVSTLKIQRTQQEDSAVYLCASSFDRGLNSGNTIYFGEGSWLTVV.

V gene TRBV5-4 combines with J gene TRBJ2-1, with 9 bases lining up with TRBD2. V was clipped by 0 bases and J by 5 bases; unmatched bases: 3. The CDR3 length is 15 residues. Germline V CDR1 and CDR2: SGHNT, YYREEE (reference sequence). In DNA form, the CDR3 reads TGTGCCAGCAGCTTGGGGGGGACTAGCCACAATGAGCAGTTCTTC. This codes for CASSLGGTSHNEQFF.

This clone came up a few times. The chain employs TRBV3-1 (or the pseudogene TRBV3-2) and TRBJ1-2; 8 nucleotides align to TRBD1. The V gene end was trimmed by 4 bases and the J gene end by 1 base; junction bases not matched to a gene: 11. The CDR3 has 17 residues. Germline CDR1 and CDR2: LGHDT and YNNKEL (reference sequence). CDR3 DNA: TGTGCCAGCAGCCCGTGGCTTGGACAGGGAGTTAACTATGGCTACACCTTC. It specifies CASSPWLGQGVNYGYTF.